This T cell receptor beta chain was profiled in a study of CD8 T cells in Susac syndrome (dated by TCRdb to about 2019). Some background on the complete study: The study used repertoire sequencing to test whether antigen drove CD8+ T cell activation and differentiation in Susac syndrome.

RNA was extracted with the RNeasy kit and roughly 0.5 to 1 ug was reverse transcribed using random hexamers. TCR beta CDR3 regions were amplified with the immunoSEQ multiplex PCR assay covering 54 Vbeta and 13 Jbeta segments. To correct PCR amplification bias, a synthetic template baseline was used for both primer optimization and computational correction. In the authors' own workflow: Reads were annotated to V, D and J genes according to IMGT and were analyzed with immunoSEQ Analyzer, with only productive sequences retained. Clonality was calculated as one minus the Shannon entropy normalized by log2 of the number of productive unique sequences. Public and private clones were assessed among the 100 most prevalent clones of each patient and control. Clones were defined as Susac-specific when absent from the healthy and MS cohorts, from about 1,100 published viral clones and from other ImmuneACCESS disease sequences. TCRdb applied fastp at Q25 and MiXCR to the public reads, then kept only in-frame beta chains. Rows with one shared CDR3 protein collapse into an entry with the most common genes and DNA. TCRdb, not the original authors, processed these V and J calls. For this sample the table gives about 180,000 distinct CDR3 sequences, of which roughly 95% were detected only once. Around 0.093% of the sample belongs to the ten largest clones.

General findings and caveats noted by the study authors: The number of individuals in the TCR sequencing and HLA analysis was acknowledged as relatively small.

High-throughput TCR beta sequencing profiled peripheral blood CD8+ and CD4+ T cells from healthy donors, Susac syndrome patients and multiple sclerosis patients. The multiple sclerosis controls were treatment-naive patients who had stable or active relapsing-remitting disease and met the revised McDonald criteria. Bulk CD8+ and CD4+ T cells were purified by magnetic negative isolation, while CD8+ TEMRA cells were enriched using FACS. Blood was collected in EDTA tubes and processed within 24 hours, with PBMCs isolated through density gradient centrifugation. PBMCs destined for TCR sequencing were cryopreserved in liquid nitrogen and later thawed in a 37 °C water bath. Purity of sorted or isolated CD4+, CD8+ and CD8+ TEMRA cells was at least 90%. On this clonotype: No cognate antigen has been identified for it. Base qualities are not at hand, and no much larger clone is one base apart.

The V end loses 3 bases and the J end loses 7 bases, and a stretch of 6 bases separates them. Reading from cysteine to phenylalanine, the CDR3 counts 12 amino acids. Only the CDR3 region is kept as DNA, spanning 36 bases read in frame from base 1. According to the germline V gene (reference sequence), CDR1 reads LGHDT and CDR2 reads YNNKEL. Sequencing was carried out using CD4+ T cells from PBMCs. This TCR derives from a human donor with multiple sclerosis. The chain links TRBV3-1 with TRBJ2-2; no D gene can be assigned with confidence. The CDR3 reads as follows: CASSHRYGELFF. The nucleotide sequence is TGTGCCAGCAGCCACCGTTACGGGGAGCTGTTTTTT.